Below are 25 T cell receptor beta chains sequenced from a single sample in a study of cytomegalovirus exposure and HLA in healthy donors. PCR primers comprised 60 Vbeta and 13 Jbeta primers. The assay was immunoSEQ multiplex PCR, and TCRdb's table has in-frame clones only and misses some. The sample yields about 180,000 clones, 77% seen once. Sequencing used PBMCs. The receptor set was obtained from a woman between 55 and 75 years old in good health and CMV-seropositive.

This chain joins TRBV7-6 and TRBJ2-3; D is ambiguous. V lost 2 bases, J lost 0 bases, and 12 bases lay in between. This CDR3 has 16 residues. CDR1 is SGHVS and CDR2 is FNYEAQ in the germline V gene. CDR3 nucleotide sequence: TGTGCCAGCAGCTTAATGGCAATAGCTAGCACAGATACGCAGTATTTT. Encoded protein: CASSLMAIASTDTQYF. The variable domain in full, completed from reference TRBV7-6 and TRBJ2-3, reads GAGVSQSPRYKVTKRGQDVALRCDPISGHVSLYWYRQALGQGPEFLTYFNYEAQQDKSGLPNDRFSAERPEGSISTLTIQRTEQRDSAMYRCASSLMAIASTDTQYFGPGTRLTVL.

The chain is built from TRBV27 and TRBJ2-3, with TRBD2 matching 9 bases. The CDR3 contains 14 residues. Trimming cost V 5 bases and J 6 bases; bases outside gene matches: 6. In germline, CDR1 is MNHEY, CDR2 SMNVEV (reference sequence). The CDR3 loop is CASSRREGSDTQYF. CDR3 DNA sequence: TGTGCCAGCAGTCGGCGGGAGGGCTCGGATACGCAGTATTTT.

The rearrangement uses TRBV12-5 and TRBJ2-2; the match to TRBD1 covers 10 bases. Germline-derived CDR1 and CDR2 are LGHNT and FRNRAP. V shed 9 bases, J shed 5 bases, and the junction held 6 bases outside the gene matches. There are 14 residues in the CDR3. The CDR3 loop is CASDRGLGTGELFF. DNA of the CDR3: TGTGCTAGCGACAGGGGGCTTGGGACCGGGGAGCTGTTTTTT.

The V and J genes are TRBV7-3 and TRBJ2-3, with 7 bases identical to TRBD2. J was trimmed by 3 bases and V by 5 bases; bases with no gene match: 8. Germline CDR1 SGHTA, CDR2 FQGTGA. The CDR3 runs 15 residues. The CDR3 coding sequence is TGTGCCAGCAGCCCTATGGGAGGGCGAACAGATACGCAGTATTTT. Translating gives CASSPMGGRTDTQYF.

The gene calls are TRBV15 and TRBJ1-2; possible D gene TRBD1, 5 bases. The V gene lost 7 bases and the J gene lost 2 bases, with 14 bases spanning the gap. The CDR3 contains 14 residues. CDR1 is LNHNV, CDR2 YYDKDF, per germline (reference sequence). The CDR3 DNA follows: TGTGCCACCACCCCTGGGGGGGGGAACTATGGCTACACCTTC. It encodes CATTPGGGNYGYTF. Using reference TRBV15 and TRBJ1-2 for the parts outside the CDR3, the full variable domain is DAMVIQNPRYQVTQFGKPVTLSCSQTLNHNVMYWYQQKSSQAPKLLFHYYDKDFNNEADTPDNFQSRRPNTSFCFLDIRSPGLGDTAMYLCATTPGGGNYGYTFGSGTRLTVV.

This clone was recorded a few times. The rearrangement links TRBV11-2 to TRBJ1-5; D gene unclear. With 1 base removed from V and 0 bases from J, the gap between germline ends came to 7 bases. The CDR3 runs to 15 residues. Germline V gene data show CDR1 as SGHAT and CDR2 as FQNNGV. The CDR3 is CASSLVAHSNQPQHF. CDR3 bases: TGTGCCAGCAGCTTAGTGGCCCATAGCAATCAGCCCCAGCATTTT.

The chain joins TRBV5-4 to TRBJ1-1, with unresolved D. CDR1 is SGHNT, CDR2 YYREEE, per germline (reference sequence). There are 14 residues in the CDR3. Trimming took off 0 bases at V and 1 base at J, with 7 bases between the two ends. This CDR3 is CASSLAIPNTEAFF. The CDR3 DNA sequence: TGTGCCAGCAGCTTGGCCATCCCGAACACTGAAGCTTTCTTT.

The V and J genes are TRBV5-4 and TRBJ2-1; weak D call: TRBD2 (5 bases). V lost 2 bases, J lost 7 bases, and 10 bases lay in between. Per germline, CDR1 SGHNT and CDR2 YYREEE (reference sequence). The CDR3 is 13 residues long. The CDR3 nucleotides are TGTGCCAGCAGCTTAACAACTAGAAATGAGCAGTTCTTC. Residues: CASSLTTRNEQFF.

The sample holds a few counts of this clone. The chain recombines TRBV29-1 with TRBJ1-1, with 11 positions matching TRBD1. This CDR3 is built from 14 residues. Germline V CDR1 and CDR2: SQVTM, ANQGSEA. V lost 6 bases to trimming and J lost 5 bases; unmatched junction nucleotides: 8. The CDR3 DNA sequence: TGCAGCGTAGACCGGACAGGGGGCTTGACTGAAGCTTTCTTT. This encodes CSVDRTGGLTEAFF. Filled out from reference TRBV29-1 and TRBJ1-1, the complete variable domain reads SAVISQKPSRDICQRGTSLTIQCQVDSQVTMMFWYRQQPGQSLTLIATANQGSEATYESGFVIDKFPISRPNLTFSTLTVSNMSPEDSSIYLCSVDRTGGLTEAFFGQGTRLTVV.

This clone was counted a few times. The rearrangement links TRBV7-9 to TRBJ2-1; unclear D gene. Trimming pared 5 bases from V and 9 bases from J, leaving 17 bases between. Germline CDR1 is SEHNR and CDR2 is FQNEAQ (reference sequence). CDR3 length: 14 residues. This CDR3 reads CASSPIILAAEQFF. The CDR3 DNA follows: TGTGCCAGCAGCCCAATTATCTTAGCCGCTGAGCAGTTCTTC.

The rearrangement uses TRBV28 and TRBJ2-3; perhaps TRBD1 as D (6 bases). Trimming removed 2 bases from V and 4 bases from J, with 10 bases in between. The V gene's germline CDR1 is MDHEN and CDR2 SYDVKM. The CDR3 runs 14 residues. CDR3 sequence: CASSLTGRPDTQYF. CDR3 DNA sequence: TGTGCCAGCAGTTTAACAGGGAGACCAGATACGCAGTATTTT.

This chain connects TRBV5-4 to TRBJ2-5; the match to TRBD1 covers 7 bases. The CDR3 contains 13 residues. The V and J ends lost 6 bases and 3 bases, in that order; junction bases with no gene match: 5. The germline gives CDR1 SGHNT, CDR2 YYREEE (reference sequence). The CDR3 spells CASTWTGEETQYF. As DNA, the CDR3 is TGTGCCAGCACCTGGACAGGCGAAGAGACCCAGTACTTC. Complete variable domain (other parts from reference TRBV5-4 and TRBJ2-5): ETGVTQSPTHLIKTRGQQVTLRCSSQSGHNTVSWYQQALGQGPQFIFQYYREEENGRGNFPPRFSGLQFPNYSSELNVNALELDDSALYLCASTWTGEETQYFGPGTRLLVL.

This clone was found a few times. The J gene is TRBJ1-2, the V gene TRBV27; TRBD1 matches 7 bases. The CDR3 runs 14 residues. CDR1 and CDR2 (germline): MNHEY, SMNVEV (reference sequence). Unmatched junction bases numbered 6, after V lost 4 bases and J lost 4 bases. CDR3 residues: CASSSTGVPYGYTF. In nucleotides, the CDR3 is TGTGCCAGCAGTTCCACAGGGGTCCCCTATGGCTACACCTTC.

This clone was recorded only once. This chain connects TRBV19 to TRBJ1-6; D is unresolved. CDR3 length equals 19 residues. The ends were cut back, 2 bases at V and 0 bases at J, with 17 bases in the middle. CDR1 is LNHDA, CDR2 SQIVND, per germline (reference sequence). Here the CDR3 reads CASSIKRQMGSSYNSPLHF. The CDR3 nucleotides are TGTGCCAGTAGTATAAAGCGGCAGATGGGGAGCTCCTATAATTCACCCCTCCACTTT.

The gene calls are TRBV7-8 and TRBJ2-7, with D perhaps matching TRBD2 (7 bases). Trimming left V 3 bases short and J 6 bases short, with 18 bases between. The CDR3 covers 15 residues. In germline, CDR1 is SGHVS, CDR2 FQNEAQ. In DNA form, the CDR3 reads TGTGCCAGCAGCTTTTCCCCCGGGGGGCAGGGCGAGCAGTACTTC. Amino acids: CASSFSPGGQGEQYF.

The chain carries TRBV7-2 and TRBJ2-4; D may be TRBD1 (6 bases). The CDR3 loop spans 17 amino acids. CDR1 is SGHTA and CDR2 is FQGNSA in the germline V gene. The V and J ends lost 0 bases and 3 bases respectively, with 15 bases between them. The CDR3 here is CASSLALREGGKNIQYF. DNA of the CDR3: TGTGCCAGCAGCTTAGCGCTCAGGGAAGGGGGCAAAAACATTCAGTACTTC. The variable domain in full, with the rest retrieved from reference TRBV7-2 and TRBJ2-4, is GAGVSQSPSNKVTEKGKDVELRCDPISGHTALYWYRQSLGQGLEFLIYFQGNSAPDKSGLPSDRFSAERTGGSVSTLTIQRTQQEDSAVYLCASSLALREGGKNIQYFGAGTRLSVL.

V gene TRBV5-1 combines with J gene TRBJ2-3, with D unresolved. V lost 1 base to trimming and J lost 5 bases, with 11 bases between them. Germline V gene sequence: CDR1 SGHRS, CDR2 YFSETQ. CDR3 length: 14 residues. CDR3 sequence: CASSLYDSGDTQYF. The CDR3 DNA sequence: TGCGCCAGCAGCTTGTACGATTCAGGAGATACGCAGTATTTT. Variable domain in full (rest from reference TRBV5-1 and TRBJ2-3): KAGVTQTPRYLIKTRGQQVTLSCSPISGHRSVSWYQQTPGQGLQFLFEYFSETQRNKGNFPGRFSGRQFSNSRSEMNVSTLELGDSALYLCASSLYDSGDTQYFGPGTRLTVL.

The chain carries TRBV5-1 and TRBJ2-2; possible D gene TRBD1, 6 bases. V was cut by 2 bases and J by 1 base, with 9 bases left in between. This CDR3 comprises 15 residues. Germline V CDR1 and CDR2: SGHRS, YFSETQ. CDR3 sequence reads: CASSLQGLNTGELFF. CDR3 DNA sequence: TGCGCCAGCAGCTTACAGGGATTGAACACCGGGGAGCTGTTTTTT.

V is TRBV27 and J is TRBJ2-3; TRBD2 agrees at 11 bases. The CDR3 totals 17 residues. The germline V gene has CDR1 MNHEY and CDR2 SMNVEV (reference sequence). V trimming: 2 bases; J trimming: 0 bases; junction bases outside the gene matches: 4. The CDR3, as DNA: TGTGCCAGCAGTTTACCCGGACTAGCGGGTAGCACAGATACGCAGTATTTT. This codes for CASSLPGLAGSTDTQYF.

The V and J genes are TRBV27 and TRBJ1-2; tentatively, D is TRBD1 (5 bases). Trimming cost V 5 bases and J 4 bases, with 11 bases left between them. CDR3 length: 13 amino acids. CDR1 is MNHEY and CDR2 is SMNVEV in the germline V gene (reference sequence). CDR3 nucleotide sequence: TGTGCCAGCAGTCCAAGGGGTCCCTATGGCTACACCTTC. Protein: CASSPRGPYGYTF.

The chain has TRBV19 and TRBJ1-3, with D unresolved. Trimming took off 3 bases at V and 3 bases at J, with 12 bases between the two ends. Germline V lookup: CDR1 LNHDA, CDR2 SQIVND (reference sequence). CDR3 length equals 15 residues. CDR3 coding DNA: TGTGCCAGTAGTATGAGGTGGAGAAGTGGAAACACCATATATTTT. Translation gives CASSMRWRSGNTIYF.

The CDR3, as DNA: TGTGCCAGCTCACCAATCACAGGGCGAGGTGAAAAACTGTTTTTT. This translates into CASSPITGRGEKLFF. V is TRBV18 and J is TRBJ1-4; maybe TRBD1 (6 bases). CDR3 length equals 15 residues. The germline V gene encodes CDR1 KGHSH and CDR2 LQKENI. The V and J ends lost 2 bases and 7 bases respectively, with 14 bases between them.

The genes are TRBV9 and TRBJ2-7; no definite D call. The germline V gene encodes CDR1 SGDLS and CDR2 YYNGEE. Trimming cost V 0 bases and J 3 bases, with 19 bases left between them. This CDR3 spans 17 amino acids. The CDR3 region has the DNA TGTGCCAGCAGCGTAGAAGGAAGGAGAAGTAACTTCTACGAGCAGTACTTC. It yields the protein CASSVEGRRSNFYEQYF.

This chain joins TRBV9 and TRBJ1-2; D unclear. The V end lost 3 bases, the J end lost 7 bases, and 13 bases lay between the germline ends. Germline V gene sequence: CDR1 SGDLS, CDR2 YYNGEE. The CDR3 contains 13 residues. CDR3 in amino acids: CASSADTPRGYTF. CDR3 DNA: TGTGCCAGCAGCGCAGACACCCCTCGTGGCTACACCTTC.

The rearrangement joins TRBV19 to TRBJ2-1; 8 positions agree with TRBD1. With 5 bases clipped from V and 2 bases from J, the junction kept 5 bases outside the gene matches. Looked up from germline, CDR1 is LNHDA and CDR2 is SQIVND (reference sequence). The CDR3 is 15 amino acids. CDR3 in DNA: TGTGCCAGTAGTCTCCGGACAGGGCCCTACAATGAGCAGTTCTTC. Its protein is CASSLRTGPYNEQFF.